The source of this TCR beta chain is a study of T cell responses to AZD1222 COVID-19 vaccine. A remark on this clone: Its target is not known.

The CDR3 contains 15 residues. Germline assignment: CDR1 SGHRS and CDR2 YFSETQ. Germline trimming cut 0 bases from V and 3 bases from J; bases unmatched to any gene: 1. TCRdb keeps only in-frame clones here, not all; method: immunoSEQ multiplex PCR. The sample comprises 180,000 or so clones, 90% to 95% of which are singletons, and under 1.5% rests with the top ten. Study results and caveats: The span of vaccine-associated CD4 TCRs extended across spike, with dominance at 160-218 and 743-854. The donor cohort was predominantly white British with a female majority, and clonal diversity may have been underestimated. Spike-specific TCR breadth and depth rose after two AZD1222 doses.

Material: peripheral blood, obtained 28 days after the second AZD1222 dose. This TCR derives from an adult who received the AZD1222 COVID-19 vaccine. V gene TRBV5-1 combines with J gene TRBJ1-4; TRBD1 matches 8 bases. The CDR3 protein is CASSLGTGPNEKLFF. Here the CDR3 DNA reads TGCGCCAGCAGCTTGGGGACAGGGCCTAATGAAAAACTGTTTTTT.